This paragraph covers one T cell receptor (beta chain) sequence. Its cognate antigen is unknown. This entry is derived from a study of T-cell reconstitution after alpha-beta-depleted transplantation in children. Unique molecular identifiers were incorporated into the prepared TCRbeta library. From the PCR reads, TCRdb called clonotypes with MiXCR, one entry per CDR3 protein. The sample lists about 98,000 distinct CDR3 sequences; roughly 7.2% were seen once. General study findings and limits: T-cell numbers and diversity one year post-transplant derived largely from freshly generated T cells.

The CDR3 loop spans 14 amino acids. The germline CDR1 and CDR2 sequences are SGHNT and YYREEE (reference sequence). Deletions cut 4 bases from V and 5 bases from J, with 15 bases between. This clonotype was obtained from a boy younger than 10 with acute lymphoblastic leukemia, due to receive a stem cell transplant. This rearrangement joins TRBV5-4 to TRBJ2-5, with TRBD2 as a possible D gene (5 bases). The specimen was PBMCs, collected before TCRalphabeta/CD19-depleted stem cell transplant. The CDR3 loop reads CASSVPSIRETQYF. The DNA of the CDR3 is TGTGCCAGCAGCGTCCCTAGCATTCGGGAGACCCAGTACTTC.